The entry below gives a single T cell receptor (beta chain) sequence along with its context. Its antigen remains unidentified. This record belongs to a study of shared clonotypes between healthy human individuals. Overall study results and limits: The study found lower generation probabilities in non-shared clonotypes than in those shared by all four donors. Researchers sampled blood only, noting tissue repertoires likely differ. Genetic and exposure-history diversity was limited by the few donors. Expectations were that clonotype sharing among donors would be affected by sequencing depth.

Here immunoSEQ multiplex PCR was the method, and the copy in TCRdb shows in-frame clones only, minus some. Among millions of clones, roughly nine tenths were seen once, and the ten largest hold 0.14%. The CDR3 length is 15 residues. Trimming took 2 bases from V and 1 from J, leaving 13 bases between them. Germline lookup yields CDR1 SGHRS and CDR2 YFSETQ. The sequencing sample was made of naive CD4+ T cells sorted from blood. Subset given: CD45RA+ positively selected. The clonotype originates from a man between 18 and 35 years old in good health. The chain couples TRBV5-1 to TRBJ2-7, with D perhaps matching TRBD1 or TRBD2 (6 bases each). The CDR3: CASSLLVGGSYEQYF. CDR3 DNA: TGCGCCAGCAGCTTATTAGTAGGGGGGTCCTACGAGCAGTACTTC.